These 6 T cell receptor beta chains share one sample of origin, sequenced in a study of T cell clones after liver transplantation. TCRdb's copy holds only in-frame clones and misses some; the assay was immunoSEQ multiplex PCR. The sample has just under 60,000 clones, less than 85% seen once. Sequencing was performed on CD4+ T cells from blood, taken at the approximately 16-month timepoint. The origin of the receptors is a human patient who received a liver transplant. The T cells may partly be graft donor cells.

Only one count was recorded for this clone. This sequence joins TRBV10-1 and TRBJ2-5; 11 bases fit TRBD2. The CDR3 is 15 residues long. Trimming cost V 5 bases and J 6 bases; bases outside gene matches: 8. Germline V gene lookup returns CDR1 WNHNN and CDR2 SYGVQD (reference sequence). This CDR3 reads CASSPASGRRKTQYF. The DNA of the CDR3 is TGCGCCAGCAGTCCGGCTAGCGGGAGGAGGAAGACCCAGTACTTC.

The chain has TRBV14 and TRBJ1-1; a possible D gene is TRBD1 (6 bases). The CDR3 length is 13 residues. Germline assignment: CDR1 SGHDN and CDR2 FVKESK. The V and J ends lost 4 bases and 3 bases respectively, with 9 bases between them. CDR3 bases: TGTGCCAGCAGCCCCCGGACAGACACTGAAGCTTTCTTT. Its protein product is CASSPRTDTEAFF.

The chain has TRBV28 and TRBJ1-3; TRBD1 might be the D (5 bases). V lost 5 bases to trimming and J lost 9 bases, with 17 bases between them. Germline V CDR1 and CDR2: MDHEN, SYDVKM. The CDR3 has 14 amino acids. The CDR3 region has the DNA TGTGCCAGCAGTCCCCCGGGGACGACGAGCACCATATATTTT. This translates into CASSPPGTTSTIYF.

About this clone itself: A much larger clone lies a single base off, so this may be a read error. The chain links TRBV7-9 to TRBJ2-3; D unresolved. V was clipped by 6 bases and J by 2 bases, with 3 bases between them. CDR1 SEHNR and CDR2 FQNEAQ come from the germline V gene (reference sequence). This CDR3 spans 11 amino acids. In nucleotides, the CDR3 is TGTGCCAGCAGTGACACAGATACGCAGTATTTT. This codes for CASSDTDTQYF. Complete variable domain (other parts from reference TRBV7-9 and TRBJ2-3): DTGVSQNPRHKITKRGQNVTFRCDPISEHNRLYWYRQTLGQGPEFLTYFQNEAQLEKSRLLSDRFSAERPKGSFSTLEIQRTEQGDSAMYLCASSDTDTQYFGPGTRLTVL.

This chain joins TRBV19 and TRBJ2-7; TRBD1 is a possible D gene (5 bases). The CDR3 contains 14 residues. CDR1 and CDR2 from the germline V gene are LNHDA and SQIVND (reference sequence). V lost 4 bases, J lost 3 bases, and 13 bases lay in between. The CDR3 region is CASSSRVTDYEQYF. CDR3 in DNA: TGTGCCAGTAGTAGCAGGGTAACTGACTACGAGCAGTACTTC.

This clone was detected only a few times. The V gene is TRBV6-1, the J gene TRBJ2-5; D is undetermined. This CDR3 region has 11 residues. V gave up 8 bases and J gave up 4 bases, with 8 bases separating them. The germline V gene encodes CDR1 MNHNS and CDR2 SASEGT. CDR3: CASLGRETQYF. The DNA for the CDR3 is TGTGCCAGCCTCGGAAGAGAGACCCAGTACTTC.